This T cell receptor beta chain was profiled in a study of blood T cell repertoires in COVID-19. Participants spanned ages about 18 to 90 years and resided in fewer than 30 US areas. The CDR3 is 16 residues long. V lost 6 bases, J lost 2 bases, and 13 bases stayed unmatched. CDR1 and CDR2 from the germline V gene are SGHRS and YFSETQ. Using immunoSEQ multiplex PCR, the repertoire was profiled, and TCRdb retains in-frame clones only, with some absent. Counted here are tens of thousands of clones, around 83% occurring once; the ten biggest clones make up under 4%. This sequence was found in a woman aged 50 to 65 who had recovered from COVID-19. The sample was PBMCs or T cells enriched from blood (not recorded which). This sequence joins TRBV5-1 and TRBJ2-5; 7 bases line up with TRBD1. The CDR3 protein is CASNYGQAQEQETQYF. Written as DNA, the CDR3 is TGCGCCAGCAACTACGGACAGGCCCAAGAACAAGAGACCCAGTACTTC.